The entry that follows covers one T cell receptor beta chain sequence. What it binds is not known. The data stem from a study of shared clonotypes between healthy human individuals. Whole-study findings and limits: Sampling was confined to blood; repertoires within tissues likely differ. Clonotypes shared by all four donors outscored non-shared clonotypes in generation probability. With a handful of donors compared, roughly 5% of naive CD4 clonotypes were shared.

Authors' analysis steps: Sequence data from immunoSEQ were junction-only and lacked quality scores; consequently, filtering differed. Clones were read by immunoSEQ multiplex PCR, and TCRdb kept only the in-frame ones, dropping some. V and J calls and clone size are as listed in that table; D and trimming were resolved from the DNA. The sample shows around 2,000,000 clones, about 95% of them seen only once. Naive CD8 populations comprised CD45RO-negative cells positively selected for CCR7, excluding terminally differentiated effector memory CD45RA+ cells. Trimming took 3 bases from V and 2 from J, leaving 9 bases between them. The CDR3 covers 14 residues. CDR1 is SNHLY, CDR2 FYNNEI, per germline.

The TCR originated in a man aged 18 to 30 in good health. The specimen was naive CD8+ T cells sorted from blood. The J gene is TRBJ2-3, the V gene TRBV2; D is undetermined. The CDR3 DNA reads TGTGCCAGCAGTGAGGCTAGTGCCACAGATACGCAGTATTTT. Its translation is CASSEASATDTQYF.